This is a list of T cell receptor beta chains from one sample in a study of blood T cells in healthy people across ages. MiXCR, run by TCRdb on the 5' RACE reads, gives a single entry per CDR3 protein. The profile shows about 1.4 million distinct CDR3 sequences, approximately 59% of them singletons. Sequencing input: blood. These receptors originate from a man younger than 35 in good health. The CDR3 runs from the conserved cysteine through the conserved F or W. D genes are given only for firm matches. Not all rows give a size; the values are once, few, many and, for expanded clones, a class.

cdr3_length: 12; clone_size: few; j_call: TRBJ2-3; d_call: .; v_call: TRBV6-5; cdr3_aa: CASSYSGATQYF; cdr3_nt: TGTGCCAGCAGTTACTCGGGAGCTACGCAGTATTTT
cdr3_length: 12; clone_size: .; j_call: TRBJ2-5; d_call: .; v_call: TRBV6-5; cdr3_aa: CASSNDGETQYF; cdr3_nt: TGTGCCAGCAGCAATGACGGGGAGACCCAGTACTTC
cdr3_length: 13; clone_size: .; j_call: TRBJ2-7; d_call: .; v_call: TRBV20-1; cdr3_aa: CSARDDRFYEQYF; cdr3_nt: TGCAGTGCTAGAGACGACAGGTTCTACGAGCAGTACTTC
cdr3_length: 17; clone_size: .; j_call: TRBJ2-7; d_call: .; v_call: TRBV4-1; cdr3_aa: CASSQTPFLGSYNEQYF; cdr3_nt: TGCGCCAGCAGCCAGACCCCCTTTCTCGGCTCCTACAATGAGCAGTACTTC
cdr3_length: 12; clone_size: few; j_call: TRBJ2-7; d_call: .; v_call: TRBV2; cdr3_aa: CASRPGTYEQYF; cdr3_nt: TGCGCCAGCCGACCTGGGACTTACGAGCAGTACTTC
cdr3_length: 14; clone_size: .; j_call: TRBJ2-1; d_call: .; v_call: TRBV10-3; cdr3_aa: CAITSGVGYNEQFF; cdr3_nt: TGTGCCATCACTTCAGGGGTAGGCTACAATGAGCAGTTCTTC
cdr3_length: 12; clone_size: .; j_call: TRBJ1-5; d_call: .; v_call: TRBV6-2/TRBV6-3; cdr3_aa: CASSYSGGPQHF; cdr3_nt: TGTGCCAGCAGTTACTCTGGGGGGCCCCAGCATTTT
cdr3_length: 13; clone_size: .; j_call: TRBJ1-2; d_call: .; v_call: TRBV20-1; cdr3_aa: CSAGTFRGYGYTF; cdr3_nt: TGCAGTGCTGGGACTTTTAGGGGCTATGGCTACACCTTC
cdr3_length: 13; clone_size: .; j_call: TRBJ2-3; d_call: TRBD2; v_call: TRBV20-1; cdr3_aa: CSARLAGLDTQYF; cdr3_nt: TGCAGTGCTAGACTAGCGGGGTTAGATACGCAGTATTTT
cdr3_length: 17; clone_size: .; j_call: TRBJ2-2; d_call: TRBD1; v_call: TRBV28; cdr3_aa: CASSSPLWDRGPGELFF; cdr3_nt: TGTGCCAGCAGCTCCCCCTTATGGGACAGGGGGCCCGGGGAGCTGTTTTTT
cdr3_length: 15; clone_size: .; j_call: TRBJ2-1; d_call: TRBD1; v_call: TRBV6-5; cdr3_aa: CASSTRTGGYNEQFF; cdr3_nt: TGTGCCAGCAGTACCCGGACAGGGGGCTACAATGAGCAGTTCTTC
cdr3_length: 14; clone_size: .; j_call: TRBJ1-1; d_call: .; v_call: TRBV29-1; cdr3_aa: CSVVMGLGNTEAFF; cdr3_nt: TGCAGCGTTGTGATGGGGCTGGGGAACACTGAAGCTTTCTTT
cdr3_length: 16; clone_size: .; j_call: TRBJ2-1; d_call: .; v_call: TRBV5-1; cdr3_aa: CASSLVGGGPFNEQFF; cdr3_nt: TGCGCCAGCAGCTTGGTAGGGGGGGGGCCCTTCAATGAGCAGTTCTTC
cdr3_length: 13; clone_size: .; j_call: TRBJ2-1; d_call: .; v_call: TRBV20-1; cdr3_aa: CSARTTPNNEQFF; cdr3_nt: TGCAGTGCTAGGACCACCCCTAACAATGAGCAGTTCTTC
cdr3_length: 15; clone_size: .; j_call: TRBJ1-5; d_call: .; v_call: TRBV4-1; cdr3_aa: CASSPPGMGNQPQHF; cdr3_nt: TGCGCCAGCAGCCCCCCAGGTATGGGCAATCAGCCCCAGCATTTT
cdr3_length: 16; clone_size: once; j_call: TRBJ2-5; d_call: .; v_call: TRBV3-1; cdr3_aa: CASSQGLASSHNEQYF; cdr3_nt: TGTGCCAGCAGCCAAGGGTTGGCTAGTTCCCACAATGAGCAGTACTTC
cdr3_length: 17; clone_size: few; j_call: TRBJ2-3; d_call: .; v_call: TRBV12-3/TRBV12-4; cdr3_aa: CASSSILPTTSTDTQYF; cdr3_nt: TGTGCCAGCAGTTCCATCCTACCGACGACTAGCACAGATACGCAGTATTTT
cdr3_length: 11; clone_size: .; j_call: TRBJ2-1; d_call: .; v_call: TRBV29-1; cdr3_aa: CSVDRRNEQFF; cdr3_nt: TGCAGCGTTGATCGGCGGAATGAGCAGTTCTTC
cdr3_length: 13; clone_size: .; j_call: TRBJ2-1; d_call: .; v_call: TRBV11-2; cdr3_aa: CASSLEASGEQFF; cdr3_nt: TGTGCCAGCAGCTTAGAGGCTAGTGGTGAGCAGTTCTTC
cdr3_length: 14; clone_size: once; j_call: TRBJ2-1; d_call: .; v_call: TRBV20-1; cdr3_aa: CSAPPRGGDNEQFF; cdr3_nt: TGCAGTGCCCCCCCTAGGGGAGGAGACAATGAGCAGTTCTTC
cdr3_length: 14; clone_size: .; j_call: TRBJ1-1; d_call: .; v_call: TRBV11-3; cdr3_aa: CASSAGAANTEAFF; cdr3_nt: TGTGCCAGCAGCGCCGGGGCAGCCAACACTGAAGCTTTCTTT
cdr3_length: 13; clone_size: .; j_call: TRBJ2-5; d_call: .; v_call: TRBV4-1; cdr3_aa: CASSKLGRETQYF; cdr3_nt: TGCGCCAGCAGCAAGCTAGGAAGAGAGACCCAGTACTTC
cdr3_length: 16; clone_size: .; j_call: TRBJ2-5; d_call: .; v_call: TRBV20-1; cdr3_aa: CSAEQGVWEGEETQYF; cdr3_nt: TGCAGTGCAGAGCAAGGCGTGTGGGAAGGGGAGGAGACCCAGTACTTC
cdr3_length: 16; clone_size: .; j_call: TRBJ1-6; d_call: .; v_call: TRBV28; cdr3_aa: CASSLNYRSYNSPLHF; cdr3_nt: TGTGCCAGCAGTTTAAATTACCGCTCCTATAATTCACCCCTCCACTTT
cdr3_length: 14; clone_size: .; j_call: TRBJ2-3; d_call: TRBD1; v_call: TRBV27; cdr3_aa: CASSSLTGGSTQYF; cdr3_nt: TGTGCCAGCAGTTCCCTGACAGGGGGAAGTACGCAGTATTTT
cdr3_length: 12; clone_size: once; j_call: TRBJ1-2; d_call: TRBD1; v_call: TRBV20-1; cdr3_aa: CSADDRTGGYTF; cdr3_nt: TGCAGTGCGGACGACCGGACAGGTGGCTACACCTTC
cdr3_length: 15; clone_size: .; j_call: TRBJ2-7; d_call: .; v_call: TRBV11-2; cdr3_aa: CASSSATGVYYEQYF; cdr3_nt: TGTGCCAGCAGCTCAGCGACAGGAGTGTACTACGAGCAGTACTTC
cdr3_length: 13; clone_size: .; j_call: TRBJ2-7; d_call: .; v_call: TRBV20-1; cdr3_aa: CSPYETERYEQYF; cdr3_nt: TGCAGCCCCTACGAGACAGAAAGATACGAGCAGTACTTC
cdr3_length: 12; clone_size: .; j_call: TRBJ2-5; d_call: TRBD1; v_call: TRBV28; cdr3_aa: CASSWDREAQYF; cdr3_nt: TGTGCCAGCAGTTGGGACAGGGAGGCCCAGTACTTC
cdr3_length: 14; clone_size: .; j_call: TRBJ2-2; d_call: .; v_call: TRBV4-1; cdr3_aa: CASSQVEEGGELFF; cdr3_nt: TGCGCCAGCAGCCAAGTTGAAGAGGGCGGGGAGCTGTTTTTT
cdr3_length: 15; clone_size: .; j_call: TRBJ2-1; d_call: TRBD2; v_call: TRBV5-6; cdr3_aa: CASSFPGGPVNEQFF; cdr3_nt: TGTGCCAGCAGCTTCCCGGGGGGGCCGGTGAATGAGCAGTTCTTC
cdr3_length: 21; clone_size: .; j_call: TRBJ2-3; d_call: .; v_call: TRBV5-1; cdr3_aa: CASSSHAVTSGGPSMTDTQYF; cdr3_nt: TGCGCCAGCAGCTCCCACGCTGTGACTAGTGGGGGCCCCAGCATGACAGATACGCAGTATTTT
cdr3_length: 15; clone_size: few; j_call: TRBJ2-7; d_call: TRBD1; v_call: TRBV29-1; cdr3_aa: CSVEAPGQENYEQYF; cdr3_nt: TGCAGCGTTGAAGCTCCGGGACAGGAGAACTACGAGCAGTACTTC
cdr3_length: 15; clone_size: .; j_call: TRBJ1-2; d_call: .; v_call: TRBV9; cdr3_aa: CASRIPGQGWDGYTF; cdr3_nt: TGTGCCAGCAGGATACCGGGACAAGGATGGGATGGCTACACCTTC
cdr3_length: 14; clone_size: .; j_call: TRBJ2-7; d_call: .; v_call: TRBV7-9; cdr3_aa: CASSPEGSSYEQYF; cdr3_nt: TGTGCCAGCAGCCCAGAGGGGTCTTCCTACGAGCAGTACTTC
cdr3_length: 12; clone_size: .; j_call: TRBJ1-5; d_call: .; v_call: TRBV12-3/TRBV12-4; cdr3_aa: CASSTTGQPQHF; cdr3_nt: TGTGCCAGCAGTACTACAGGGCAGCCCCAGCATTTT
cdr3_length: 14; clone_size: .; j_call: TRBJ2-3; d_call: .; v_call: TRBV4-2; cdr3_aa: CASSQDRPTDTQYF; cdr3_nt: TGTGCCAGCAGCCAAGATCGTCCGACAGATACGCAGTATTTT
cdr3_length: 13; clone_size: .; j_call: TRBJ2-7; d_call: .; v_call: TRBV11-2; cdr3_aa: CACRYFQHYEQYF; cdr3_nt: TGTGCCTGCAGATACTTCCAGCACTACGAGCAGTACTTC
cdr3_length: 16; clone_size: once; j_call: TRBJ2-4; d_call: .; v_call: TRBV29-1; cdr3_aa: CSGRVPGRGAKNIRYF; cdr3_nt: TGCAGCGGGAGAGTCCCGGGAAGAGGGGCCAAAAACATTCGGTACTTC
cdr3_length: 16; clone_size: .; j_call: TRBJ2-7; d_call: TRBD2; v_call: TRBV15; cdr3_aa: CATSRGRGLAAYEQYF; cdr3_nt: TGTGCCACCAGCAGAGGGAGGGGACTAGCGGCCTACGAGCAGTACTTC
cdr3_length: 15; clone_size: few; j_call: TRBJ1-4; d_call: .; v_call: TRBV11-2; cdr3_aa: CASSPRTGRNEKLFF; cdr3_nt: TGTGCCAGCAGCCCAAGAACGGGAAGGAATGAAAAACTGTTTTTT
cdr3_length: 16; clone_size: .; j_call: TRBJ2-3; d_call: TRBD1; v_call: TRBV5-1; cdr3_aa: CASSLLPTGSTDTQYF; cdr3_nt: TGCGCCAGCAGCCTACTCCCGACAGGGAGCACAGATACGCAGTATTTT